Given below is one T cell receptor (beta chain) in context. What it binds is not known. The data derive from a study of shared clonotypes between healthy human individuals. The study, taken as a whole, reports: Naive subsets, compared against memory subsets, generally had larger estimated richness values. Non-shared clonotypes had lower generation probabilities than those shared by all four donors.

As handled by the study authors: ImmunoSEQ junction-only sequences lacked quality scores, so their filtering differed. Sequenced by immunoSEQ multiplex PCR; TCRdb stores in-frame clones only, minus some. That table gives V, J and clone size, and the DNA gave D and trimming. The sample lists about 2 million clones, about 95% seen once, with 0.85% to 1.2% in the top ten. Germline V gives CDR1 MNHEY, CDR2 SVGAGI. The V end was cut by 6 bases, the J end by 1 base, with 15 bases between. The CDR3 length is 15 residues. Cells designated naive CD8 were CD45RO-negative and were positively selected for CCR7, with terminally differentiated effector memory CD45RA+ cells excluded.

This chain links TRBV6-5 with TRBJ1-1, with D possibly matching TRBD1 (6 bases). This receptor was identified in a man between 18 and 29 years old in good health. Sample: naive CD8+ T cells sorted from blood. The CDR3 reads CASRRLTGRNTEAFF. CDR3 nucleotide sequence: TGTGCCAGCAGACGCCTAACAGGGCGGAACACTGAAGCTTTCTTT.